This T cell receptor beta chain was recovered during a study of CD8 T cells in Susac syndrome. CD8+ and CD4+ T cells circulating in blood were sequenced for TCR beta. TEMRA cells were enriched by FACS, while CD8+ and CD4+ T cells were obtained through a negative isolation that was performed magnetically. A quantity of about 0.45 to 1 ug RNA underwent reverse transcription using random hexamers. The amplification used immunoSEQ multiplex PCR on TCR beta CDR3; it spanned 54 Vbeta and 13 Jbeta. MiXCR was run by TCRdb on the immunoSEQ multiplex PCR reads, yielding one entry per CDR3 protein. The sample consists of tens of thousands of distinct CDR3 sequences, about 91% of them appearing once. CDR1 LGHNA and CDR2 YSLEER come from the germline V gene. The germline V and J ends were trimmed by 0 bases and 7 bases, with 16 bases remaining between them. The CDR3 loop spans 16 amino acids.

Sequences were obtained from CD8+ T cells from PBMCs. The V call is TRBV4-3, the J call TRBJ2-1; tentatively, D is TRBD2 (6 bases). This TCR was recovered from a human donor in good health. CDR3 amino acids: CASSQDYASVNNEQFF. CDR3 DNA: TGCGCCAGCAGCCAAGATTATGCTAGCGTCAATAATGAGCAGTTCTTC.